These 11 T cell receptor beta chains share one sample of origin, sequenced in a study of cytomegalovirus exposure and HLA in healthy donors. Primers: 60 Vbeta forward and 13 Jbeta reverse. Sequenced by immunoSEQ multiplex PCR; TCRdb stores in-frame clones only, minus some. The sample contains 35,000 to 50,000 clones, around 60% of which appear only once. Sequencing was performed on PBMCs. Receptor source: a man aged 60-69 years in good health and CMV-seropositive.

The chain couples TRBV7-2 to TRBJ2-5; D possibly corresponds to TRBD2 (6 bases). The germline V and J ends were trimmed by 1 base and 5 bases, with 14 bases remaining between them. CDR1 and CDR2 (germline): SGHTA, FQGNSA. The CDR3 spans 15 residues. The CDR3 spells CASSLVGGGRETQYF. CDR3 coding DNA: TGTGCCAGCAGCTTAGTTGGGGGTGGGAGGGAGACCCAGTACTTC.

The chain links TRBV30 to TRBJ2-7, with TRBD1 as a possible D gene (7 bases). This CDR3 is built from 12 residues. Per the germline V gene, CDR1 is GTSNPN and CDR2 is SVGIG (reference sequence). Trimming took 5 bases from V and 6 from J, leaving 14 bases between them. This CDR3 reads CAWRRGPGEQYF. CDR3 nucleotide sequence: TGTGCCTGGCGGAGGGGGCCGGGCGAGCAGTACTTC. The whole variable domain, remainder taken from reference TRBV30 and TRBJ2-7, is SQTIHQWPATLVQPVGSPLSLECTVEGTSNPNLYWYRQAAGRGLQLLFYSVGIGQISSEVPQNLSASRPQDRQFILSSKKLLLSDSGFYLCAWRRGPGEQYFGPGTRLTVT.

Concerning this clone itself: One end of the junction fails to match germline, which may point to a read error. This rearrangement joins TRBV7-9 to TRBJ1-2; 9 bases align to TRBD1. This CDR3 has 18 amino acids. Germline V lookup: CDR1 SEHNR, CDR2 FQNEAQ (reference sequence). The CDR3 spells CASSLVWSGDRGYGGYIF. The CDR3 DNA sequence: TGTGCCAGCAGCTTAGTTTGGAGTGGTGACAGGGGGTATGGTGGCTACATCTTC.

V is TRBV27 and J is TRBJ1-5; 8 nucleotides match TRBD1. Germline lookup yields CDR1 MNHEY and CDR2 SMNVEV (reference sequence). V was pared by 8 bases and J by 5 bases, with 5 bases of the junction left unmatched. CDR3 size: 13 residues. The CDR3 DNA reads as TGTGCCAGCGGATACAGGGGGGATCAGCCCCAGCATTTT. Translated: CASGYRGDQPQHF.

The V call is TRBV6-6, the J call TRBJ2-1; 9 bases agree with TRBD1. The CDR3 covers 15 residues. V dropped 2 bases and J dropped 4; count of bases not matched to a gene: 3. Germline V gene data show CDR1 as MNHNY and CDR2 as SVGAGI (reference sequence). This chain's CDR3 is CASSYEGQGYNEQFF. DNA of the CDR3: TGTGCCAGCAGTTACGAGGGACAGGGATACAATGAGCAGTTCTTC.

The chain employs TRBV28 and TRBJ2-7, with TRBD2 matching over 8 bases. Germline V gene sequence: CDR1 MDHEN, CDR2 SYDVKM. This CDR3 is 14 amino acids long. The V segment lost 4 bases and the J segment 6 bases; nucleotides outside the gene matches: 8. CDR3 coding DNA: TGTGCCAGCAGTTCGTGGGGACTAGGGGTCGAGCAGTACTTC. Residues: CASSSWGLGVEQYF. The variable domain in full, with the rest retrieved from reference TRBV28 and TRBJ2-7, is DVKVTQSSRYLVKRTGEKVFLECVQDMDHENMFWYRQDPGLGLRLIYFSYDVKMKEKGDIPEGYSVSREKKERFSLILESASTNQTSMYLCASSSWGLGVEQYFGPGTRLTVT.

In its sample, this clone was seen a few times. The CDR3 sequence is CASLQGAGEAFF. In DNA, the CDR3 is TGTGCCAGTCTACAGGGGGCGGGTGAAGCTTTCTTT. The V and J genes are TRBV6-6 and TRBJ1-1, with 9 bases matching TRBD1. V trimming: 9 bases; J trimming: 7 bases; junction bases outside the gene matches: 6. CDR1 is MNHNY and CDR2 is SVGAGI in the germline V gene (reference sequence). The CDR3 contains 12 residues.

The chain couples TRBV5-1 to TRBJ2-1, with a tentative D call TRBD2 (5 bases). The V and J ends lost 0 bases and 4 bases respectively, with 14 bases between them. This CDR3 is built from 16 residues. The germline V gene has CDR1 SGHRS and CDR2 YFSETQ. The CDR3 coding sequence is TGCGCCAGCAGCTTGGATGGTAGTACGGGATACAATGAGCAGTTCTTC. Its translation: CASSLDGSTGYNEQFF.

This clone was seen a few times. CDR3 sequence (DNA): TGTGCCACCAGCAGCGGGAGGGACTACGAGCAGTACTTC. The encoded protein is CATSSGRDYEQYF. The gene calls are TRBV15 and TRBJ2-7, with 8 bases lining up with TRBD2. Germline V gene lookup returns CDR1 LNHNV and CDR2 YYDKDF (reference sequence). The CDR3 runs 13 residues. V was pared by 3 bases and J by 3 bases, with 1 base of the junction left unmatched.

The genes are TRBV6-1 and TRBJ1-6; no clear D gene. The V gene's germline CDR1 is MNHNS and CDR2 SASEGT. Deletions cut 4 bases from V and 10 bases from J, with 11 bases between. The CDR3 totals 13 residues. This CDR3 reads CASSGGGRSPLHF. The CDR3 bases are TGTGCCAGCAGTGGTGGAGGACGGTCACCCCTCCACTTT.

The gene calls are TRBV29-1 and TRBJ1-1; D remains unclear. V was pared by 0 bases and J by 8 bases, with 7 bases between. The CDR3 spans 11 residues. The germline V gene has CDR1 SQVTM and CDR2 ANQGSEA. This CDR3 reads CSVEDPGEAFF. The DNA of the CDR3 is TGCAGCGTTGAAGATCCGGGGGAAGCTTTCTTT.